The 15 T cell receptor beta chains presented below share a single source sample, sequenced in a study of blood T cells in healthy people across ages. For the second PCR, which ran for roughly 7 to 11 cycles, a sample-barcoded 5' primer and a J-beta primer mix were used. TCRdb ran MiXCR on the 5' RACE reads and lists one entry per CDR3 protein. The sample includes some 1.5 million distinct CDR3 sequences, 35% to 45% of them seen just once. The sample taken for sequencing was blood. These receptor sequences come from a woman between 18 and 29 years old in good health.

The V gene is TRBV4-1, the J gene TRBJ2-1; no reliable D call. Germline V gene data show CDR1 as MGHRA and CDR2 as YSYEKL. With 3 bases removed from V and 10 bases from J, the gap between germline ends came to 10 bases. The CDR3 covers 12 residues. The CDR3 DNA reads TGCGCCAGCAGCCAGGCAGACGGGGAGCAGTTCTTC. Amino acids: CASSQADGEQFF.

V and J are TRBV7-9 and TRBJ2-1; D possibly matches TRBD1 or TRBD2 (5 bases each). The CDR3 consists of 14 residues. V was pared by 5 bases and J by 7 bases, with 15 bases between. In germline, CDR1 is SEHNR, CDR2 FQNEAQ (reference sequence). The CDR3 coding sequence is TGTGCCAGCAGCGTGGGAATAGGGGAGAATGAGCAGTTCTTC. Amino acids: CASSVGIGENEQFF. The variable domain in full, with the rest retrieved from reference TRBV7-9 and TRBJ2-1, is DTGVSQNPRHKITKRGQNVTFRCDPISEHNRLYWYRQTLGQGPEFLTYFQNEAQLEKSRLLSDRFSAERPKGSFSTLEIQRTEQGDSAMYLCASSVGIGENEQFFGPGTRLTVL.

The CDR3 loop is CASGDSGYTF. The CDR3 DNA follows: TGTGCCAGCGGCGACAGTGGCTACACCTTC. The J gene is TRBJ1-2, the V gene TRBV2; tentative D call: TRBD1 (5 bases). Trimming removed 8 bases at V and 7 bases at J, with 8 bases between. Germline loops: CDR1 SNHLY, CDR2 FYNNEI. The CDR3 loop spans 10 amino acids.

This clonotype has more than one count but fewer than ten. The chain uses TRBV5-1 and TRBJ2-3; TRBD2 might be the D (5 bases). CDR1 is SGHRS and CDR2 is YFSETQ in the germline V gene. The CDR3 is 15 amino acids. Deletions cut 4 bases from V and 11 bases from J, with 23 bases between. CDR3 nucleotides: TGCGCCAGCAGCACACCGGGATCTCCTCCCCGAGGGCAGTATTTT. Translation: CASSTPGSPPRGQYF.

This chain links TRBV18 with TRBJ2-5, with D perhaps TRBD1 (6 bases). Trimming pared 7 bases from V and 3 bases from J, leaving 12 bases between. The CDR3 contains 13 residues. CDR1 is KGHSH and CDR2 is LQKENI in the germline V gene. The CDR3 nucleotides read TGTGCCAGCTTACAGGGCGGAAAAGAGACCCAGTACTTC. Translation: CASLQGGKETQYF.

The chain uses TRBV6-2 or TRBV6-3 and TRBJ2-7; D is uncertain. CDR1 MNHEY and CDR2 SVGEGT come from the germline V gene. V lost 6 bases, J lost 6 bases, and 21 bases lay in between. The CDR3 sequence is 15 residues long. The CDR3 sequence is CASSSMVGYDSEQYF. CDR3 sequence (DNA): TGTGCCAGCAGCTCCATGGTGGGGTATGACTCCGAGCAGTACTTC.

This clonotype appeared a few times. The genes are TRBV2 and TRBJ2-7, with TRBD2 matching over 8 bases. CDR1 is SNHLY, CDR2 FYNNEI, per germline. This CDR3 contains 15 residues. The V segment lost 1 base and the J segment 2 bases; nucleotides outside the gene matches: 4. The CDR3 nucleotides are TGTGCCAGCAGTGAAGGGGGTAGCGGGACCTACGAGCAGTACTTC. This codes for CASSEGGSGTYEQYF.

The rearrangement joins TRBV11-2 to TRBJ2-7, with 11 positions matching TRBD2. The J call may be incorrect, as the DNA end agrees better with TRBJ2-5. CDR3 length: 15 residues. Germline lookup yields CDR1 SGHAT and CDR2 FQNNGV. The CDR3 region is CASNRLAGLRETQYF. CDR3 coding DNA: TGTGCCAGCAATCGACTAGCGGGGTTGAGGGAGACCCAGTACTTC.

The chain links TRBV6-2 or TRBV6-3 to TRBJ2-1; TRBD2 matches 14 bases. The germline V gene encodes CDR1 MNHEY and CDR2 SVGEGT. This CDR3 region has 19 residues. The J segment lost 0 bases and the V segment lost 2 bases, leaving 6 bases of the junction unmatched. The CDR3, as DNA: TGTGCCAGCAGTTACGCGACTAGCGGGGGGGCCGGCTCCTACAATGAGCAGTTCTTC. Residues: CASSYATSGGAGSYNEQFF.

This chain links TRBV5-6 with TRBJ2-3, with 13 nucleotides matching TRBD2. The CDR3 covers 17 residues. With 1 base clipped from V and 2 bases from J, the junction kept 4 bases outside the gene matches. Germline lookup yields CDR1 SGHDT and CDR2 YYEEEE. This CDR3 reads CASSLRTSGGTTDTQYF. CDR3 DNA sequence: TGTGCCAGCAGCTTGAGGACTAGCGGGGGTACCACAGATACGCAGTATTTT.

This chain uses TRBV6-1 with TRBJ1-2; D is uncertain. From germline, CDR1 is MNHNS and CDR2 SASEGT. Trimming removed 8 bases from V and 4 bases from J, with 14 bases in between. The CDR3 totals 13 residues. CDR3 nucleotide sequence: TGTGCCAGCGCCTGGACTCCTAGCTATGGCTACACCTTC. Translating gives CASAWTPSYGYTF.

This clonotype was recorded a few times. The chain couples TRBV20-1 to TRBJ2-4; D might be TRBD2 (5 bases). Germline CDR1 is DFQATT and CDR2 is SNEGSKA (reference sequence). Trimming removed 3 bases at V and 0 bases at J, with 12 bases between. The CDR3 is 15 residues long. CDR3 in DNA: TGCAGTGCTAGGGAGGCGCATCTAGCCAAAAACATTCAGTACTTC. It encodes CSAREAHLAKNIQYF.

This clonotype was seen a few times. This chain connects TRBV9 to TRBJ1-2; D is ambiguous. Trimming removed 2 bases at V and 4 bases at J, with 6 bases between. The CDR3 has 12 amino acids. Germline V gene sequence: CDR1 SGDLS, CDR2 YYNGEE. The CDR3 bases are TGTGCCAGCAGCGTGGCGACCTATGGCTACACCTTC. The encoded protein is CASSVATYGYTF. Full variable domain (missing parts from reference TRBV9 and TRBJ1-2): DSGVTQTPKHLITATGQRVTLRCSPRSGDLSVYWYQQSLDQGLQFLIQYYNGEERAKGNILERFSAQQFPDLHSELNLSSLELGDSALYFCASSVATYGYTFGSGTRLTVV.

There are a few counts of this clonotype. The chain has TRBV13 and TRBJ1-2; 10 positions match TRBD1. This CDR3 region has 15 residues. J lost 6 bases, V lost 0 bases, and 4 bases had no gene match. Germline V gives CDR1 PRHDT, CDR2 FYEKMQ (reference sequence). The CDR3 reads CASSLGGTGEDGYTF. The CDR3 region has the DNA TGTGCCAGCAGCTTAGGTGGGACAGGGGAAGATGGCTACACCTTC.

The chain recombines TRBV29-1 with TRBJ2-3, with 13 bases aligning to TRBD2. In germline, CDR1 is SQVTM, CDR2 ANQGSEA. Trimming removed 4 bases from V and 0 bases from J; junction bases left unmatched: 4. The CDR3 spans 16 residues. CDR3 bases: TGCAGCGTTGTGACTAGCGGGGGGACTAGCACAGATACGCAGTATTTT. It yields the protein CSVVTSGGTSTDTQYF.